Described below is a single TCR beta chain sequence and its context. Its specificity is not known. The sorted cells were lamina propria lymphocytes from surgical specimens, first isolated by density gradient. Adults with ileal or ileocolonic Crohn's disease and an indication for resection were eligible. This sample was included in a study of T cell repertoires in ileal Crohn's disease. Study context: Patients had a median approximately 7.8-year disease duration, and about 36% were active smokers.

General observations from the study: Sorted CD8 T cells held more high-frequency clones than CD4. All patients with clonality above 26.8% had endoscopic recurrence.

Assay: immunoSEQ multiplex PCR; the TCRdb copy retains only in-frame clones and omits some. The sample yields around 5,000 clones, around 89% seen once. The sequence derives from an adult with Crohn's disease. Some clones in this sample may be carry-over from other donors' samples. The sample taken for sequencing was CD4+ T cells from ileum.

The CDR3 nucleotides read TGTGCCAGCTCACTGGACTCCGGACCCTACGAGCAGTACTTC. Translated: CASSLDSGPYEQYF. This sequence joins TRBV18 and TRBJ2-7; D perhaps matches TRBD2 (5 bases). Germline CDR1 KGHSH, CDR2 LQKENI. There are 14 residues in the CDR3. The V end lost 4 bases, the J end lost 2 bases, and 12 bases lay between the germline ends.